This T cell receptor (beta chain) was observed in a study of T cells in Graves' hyperthyroidism and ophthalmopathy. Diagnosing involved the use of clinical symptoms, serum thyroxine and TRAb, thyroid ultrasound and orbital computed tomography. The source of the PBMCs was around 9 ml of fresh peripheral blood. The length of the CDR3 is 17 residues. CDR1 is MGHRA, CDR2 YSYEKL, per germline. Trimming shortened V by 4 bases and J by 0 bases, and 18 bases separated the two germline ends. Template material for amplifying TCR beta CDR3 regions consisted of RNA transcripts. The HTBI primer set drove a first-round RT-PCR of the TCR CDR3. TCRdb redid the calling of the multiplex PCR reads with MiXCR, one entry per CDR3 protein. The sample holds around 250,000 distinct CDR3 sequences, about 15% seen once. This clonotype was counted ten times or more.

The TCR sequence derives from a woman aged 40 to 50 with Graves' hyperthyroidism that later progressed to Graves' ophthalmopathy. The chain uses TRBV4-1 and TRBJ1-1; D is perhaps TRBD1 (5 bases). Sequenced sample: blood. Here the CDR3 reads CASSRGHLGTMNTEAFF. In nucleotides, the CDR3 is TGCGCCAGCAGCCGAGGACATCTCGGAACCATGAACACTGAAGCTTTCTTT.